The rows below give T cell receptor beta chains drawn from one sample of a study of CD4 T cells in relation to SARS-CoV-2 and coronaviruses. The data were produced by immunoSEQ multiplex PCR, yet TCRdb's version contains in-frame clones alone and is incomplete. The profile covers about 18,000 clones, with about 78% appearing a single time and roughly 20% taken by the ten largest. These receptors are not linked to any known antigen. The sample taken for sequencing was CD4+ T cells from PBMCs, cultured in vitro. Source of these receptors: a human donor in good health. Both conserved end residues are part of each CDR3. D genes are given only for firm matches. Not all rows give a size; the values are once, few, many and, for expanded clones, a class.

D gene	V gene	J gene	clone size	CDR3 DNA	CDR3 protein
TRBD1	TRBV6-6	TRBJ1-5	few	TGTGCCAGCAGACTGACAGGGACGAGTCAGCCCCAGCATTTT	CASRLTGTSQPQHF
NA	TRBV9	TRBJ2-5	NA	TGTGCCAGCAGCCCCCGGGACATTCCAAGGGAGACCCAGTACTTC	CASSPRDIPRETQYF
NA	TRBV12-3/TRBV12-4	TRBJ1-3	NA	TGTGCCAGCAGTTCCAGGATAGCGGACACCATATATTTT	CASSSRIADTIYF
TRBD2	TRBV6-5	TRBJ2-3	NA	TGTGCCAGCAGTTACCTTAGCGGGAGTCGGGCAGATACGCAGTATTTT	CASSYLSGSRADTQYF
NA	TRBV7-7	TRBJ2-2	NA	TGTGCCAGCAGCTGGACTAGGGGGACCGGGGAGCTGTTTTTT	CASSWTRGTGELFF
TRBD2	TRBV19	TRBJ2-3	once	TGTGCCAGTAGTATGAGAGGGAGACTAGCGGGACCCGGGGGCGGCACAGATACGCAGTATTTT	CASSMRGRLAGPGGGTDTQYF
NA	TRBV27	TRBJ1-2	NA	TGTGCCAGCAGTTTTACGGGTCAAAGAAGTGGCTACACCTTC	CASSFTGQRSGYTF
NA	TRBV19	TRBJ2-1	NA	TGTGCCAGTAGTTCCGACCCGGGGAGGAAGCAGTTCTTC	CASSSDPGRKQFF
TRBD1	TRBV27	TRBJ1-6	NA	TGTGCCAGCAGTCCTGGACCTGACAGGGGTTCACCCCTCCACTTT	CASSPGPDRGSPLHF
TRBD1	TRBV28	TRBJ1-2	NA	TGTGCCAGCAGGAAACAGGGGAACTATGGCTACACCTTC	CASRKQGNYGYTF
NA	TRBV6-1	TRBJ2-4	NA	TGTGCCAGCAGTGAATGGGGAGCCAAAAACATTCAGTACTTC	CASSEWGAKNIQYF
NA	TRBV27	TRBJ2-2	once	TGTGCCAGCAGTTTTTGGGGCCCCACCGGGGAGCTGTTTTTT	CASSFWGPTGELFF
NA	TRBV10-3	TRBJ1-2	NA	TGTGCCATCACCCCGGACGGCGGGGGTGGCTACACCTTC	CAITPDGGGGYTF
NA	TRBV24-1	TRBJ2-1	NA	TGTGCCACCAGTGACCGGAGCTGGAAGTACAATGAGCAGTTCTTC	CATSDRSWKYNEQFF
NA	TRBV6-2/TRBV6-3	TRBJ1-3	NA	TGTGCCAGCAGCGACAAACAGCGCCGCTCTGGAAACACCATATATTTT	CASSDKQRRSGNTIYF
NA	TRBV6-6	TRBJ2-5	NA	TGTGCCAGCAGTTACCGGCCGGGGACTCCAAGAGACTCCCAGTACTTC	CASSYRPGTPRDSQYF
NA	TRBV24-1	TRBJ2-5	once	TGTGCCACCAGTGATAACTCAGGGGGGCCCCCAGAGACCCAGTACTTC	CATSDNSGGPPETQYF
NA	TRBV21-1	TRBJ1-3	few	TGTGCCAGCAGCAAAGGAGAAAGGCAGGAGTACTCTGGAAACACCATATATTTT	CASSKGERQEYSGNTIYF
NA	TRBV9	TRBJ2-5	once	TGTGCCAGCCGTGAGACCCAGTACTTC	CASRETQYF
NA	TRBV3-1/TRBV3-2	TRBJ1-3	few	TGTGCCAGCAGCAAAGAGGCAGCTGGAAACACCATATATTTT	CASSKEAAGNTIYF
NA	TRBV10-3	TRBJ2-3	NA	TGTGCCATCAGTGAGAACACCCACCGGGATACGCAGTATTTT	CAISENTHRDTQYF
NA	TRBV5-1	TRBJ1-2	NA	TGCGCCAGCAGCTTGGTAGGAGAAATCTATGGCTACACCTTC	CASSLVGEIYGYTF
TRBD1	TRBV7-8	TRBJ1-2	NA	TGTGCCAGCAGCTCCTCCGGGACAGGGGACTCTAACTATGGCTACACCTTC	CASSSSGTGDSNYGYTF
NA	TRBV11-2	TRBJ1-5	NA	TGTGCCAGCAGCTTAAGGTGGGTGAATCAGCCCCAGCATTTT	CASSLRWVNQPQHF
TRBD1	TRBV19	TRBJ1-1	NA	TGTGCCAGTAGTATCCCGACAGGGGTTGAAGCTTTCTTT	CASSIPTGVEAFF
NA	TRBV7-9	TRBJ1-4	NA	TGTGCCAGCAGCTTCTACAGTCCTAATGAAAAACTGTTTTTT	CASSFYSPNEKLFF
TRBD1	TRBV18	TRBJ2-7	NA	TGTGCCAGCTCACCGGAACAGGGGGCCTCGGGGGAGCAGTACTTC	CASSPEQGASGEQYF
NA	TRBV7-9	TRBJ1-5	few	TGTGCCAGCAGCTTAGGGGAAAATCAGCCCCAGCATTTT	CASSLGENQPQHF
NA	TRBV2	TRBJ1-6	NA	TGTGCCAGCAGGGACCGTCGGACGGCTGGAAATTCACCCCTCCACTTT	CASRDRRTAGNSPLHF
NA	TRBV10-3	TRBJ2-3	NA	TGTGCCATCAGCGGTTACGAGACAGATACGCAGTATTTT	CAISGYETDTQYF
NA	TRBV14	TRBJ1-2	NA	TGTGCCAGCAGCCAAGGCAGGCTCAACTATGGCTACACCTTC	CASSQGRLNYGYTF